Following are 19 T cell receptor beta chains from one sample sequenced in a study of T cell responses to AZD1222 COVID-19 vaccine (dated by TCRdb to 2020 to 2022). Libraries were built with the immunoSEQ multiplex PCR assay. TCRdb took over this immuneACCESS table, retaining in-frame rearrangements with V and J assigned. Such tables are incomplete; in checked studies, under half of the missing clones stem from an unresolved V gene, and the remainder is unexplained. Recorded for this sample are around 120,000 clones; about nine tenths of them occurred a single time. Approximately 2.6% of the sample is taken by the ten largest. The sample's time point label, decoded: about 28 days (+/-7) after the second vaccine dose. The sequencing here drew on peripheral blood, taken 28 days after the second AZD1222 dose. The receptors stem from an adult who received the AZD1222 COVID-19 vaccine.

This clone showed up just a few times. The DNA of the CDR3 is TGTGCCAGCAGTTTTTTGAGGGGAGGTGAAAAACTGTTTTTT. It encodes CASSFLRGGEKLFF. The V gene is TRBV27, the J gene TRBJ1-4; possible D gene TRBD1, 5 bases. This CDR3 contains 14 residues. V dropped 3 bases and J dropped 7 bases, with 12 bases sitting between them. Germline CDR1 reads MNHEY; CDR2 reads SMNVEV (reference sequence).

With regard to this clone: Other DNA sequences in this sample translate to the same CDR3. The J gene is TRBJ1-2, the V gene TRBV7-2; unclear D gene. Trimming removed 5 bases from V and 4 bases from J, with 11 bases in between. This CDR3 has 13 residues. Germline lookup yields CDR1 SGHTA and CDR2 FQGNSA. In DNA, the CDR3 is TGTGCCAGCAGCCTTGCCGGCTCCTATGGCTACACCTTC. Its protein product is CASSLAGSYGYTF.

V is TRBV7-6 and J is TRBJ2-5; D might be TRBD1 (6 bases). Germline-derived CDR1 and CDR2 are SGHVS and FNYEAQ. The CDR3 is 17 residues long. V was pared by 1 base and J by 7 bases, with 22 bases between. This CDR3 reads CASSLGGAGEPRGTQYF. The CDR3 DNA is TGTGCCAGCAGCTTAGGAGGGGCAGGGGAGCCGAGGGGGACCCAGTACTTC.

The J gene is TRBJ1-1, the V gene TRBV7-9; D unresolved. V was shortened by 2 bases and J by 4 bases, with 11 bases between the two germline ends. The CDR3 is made up of 14 amino acids. Germline V gene sequence: CDR1 SEHNR, CDR2 FQNEAQ (reference sequence). The CDR3 region has the DNA TGTGCCAGCAGCTTAAGGGCCCGTAGCACTGAAGCTTTCTTT. Protein product: CASSLRARSTEAFF. Full variable domain (outside the CDR3, taken from reference TRBV7-9 and TRBJ1-1): DTGVSQNPRHKITKRGQNVTFRCDPISEHNRLYWYRQTLGQGPEFLTYFQNEAQLEKSRLLSDRFSAERPKGSFSTLEIQRTEQGDSAMYLCASSLRARSTEAFFGQGTRLTVV.

The chain carries TRBV11-2 and TRBJ1-6; the match to TRBD1 covers 8 bases. The ends lost 6 bases at V and 7 bases at J; junction bases unmatched: 8. The germline gives CDR1 SGHAT, CDR2 FQNNGV. This CDR3 region has 15 residues. CDR3: CASRLRTGRNSPLHF. CDR3 in DNA: TGTGCCAGCAGACTCAGGACAGGGAGAAATTCACCCCTCCACTTT.

J is TRBJ1-1 and V is TRBV3-1 (or the pseudogene TRBV3-2); D ambiguous. The CDR3 totals 14 residues. Trimming stripped 4 bases from V and 3 bases from J, with 12 bases between. Germline CDR1 is LGHDT and CDR2 is YNNKEL (reference sequence). CDR3 DNA sequence: TGTGCCAGCAGCCCCCGAGGAGGGCACACTGAAGCTTTCTTT. It codes for CASSPRGGHTEAFF.

The chain couples TRBV4-3 to TRBJ2-1; TRBD2 matches at 11 bases. This CDR3 region has 16 residues. Germline V gives CDR1 LGHNA, CDR2 YSLEER. The junction had 10 bases not matched to a gene; V was cut back by 3 bases and J by 9 bases. The CDR3 region is CASSQIAGGLKGEQFF. Written as DNA, the CDR3 is TGCGCCAGCAGCCAGATAGCGGGGGGGCTAAAAGGTGAGCAGTTCTTC.

The rearrangement uses TRBV11-2 and TRBJ2-3; TRBD2 aligns across 7 bases. The germline V gene has CDR1 SGHAT and CDR2 FQNNGV. The CDR3 spans 19 residues. Trimming at V came to 2 bases and at J to 2 bases, leaving 16 bases not matched to a gene. The CDR3 DNA reads TGTGCCAGCAGCTTATTGGCAGTGGGGTGGGACTACTCCACAGATACGCAGTATTTT. It yields the protein CASSLLAVGWDYSTDTQYF.

In its sample, this clone was seen once. CDR3 residues: CASTDYRAGTQYF. DNA for the CDR3: TGTGCCAGCACTGATTACAGGGCTGGTACGCAGTATTTT. This chain links TRBV2 with TRBJ2-3; D might be TRBD1 (6 bases). In germline, CDR1 is SNHLY, CDR2 FYNNEI. The CDR3 extends over 13 amino acids. Trimming took 7 bases from V and 8 from J, leaving 16 bases between them.

V and J are TRBV2 and TRBJ1-1; 7 bases match TRBD1. V lost 8 bases, J lost 10 bases, and 7 bases stayed unmatched. Germline V lookup: CDR1 SNHLY, CDR2 FYNNEI. This CDR3 has 11 residues. Written as DNA, the CDR3 is TGTGCCAGCCTCTTCAGACAGGGAGCTTTCTTT. Protein product: CASLFRQGAFF. The variable domain in full, completed from reference TRBV2 and TRBJ1-1, reads EPEVTQTPSHQVTQMGQEVILRCVPISNHLYFYWYRQILGQKVEFLVSFYNNEISEKSEIFDDQFSVERPDGSNFTLKIRSTKLEDSAMYFCASLFRQGAFFGQGTRLTVV.

The chain is built from TRBV5-4 and TRBJ2-3; a weak D match, TRBD1 (6 bases). The V gene's germline CDR1 is SGHNT and CDR2 YYREEE (reference sequence). V gave up 2 bases and J gave up 2 bases, with 12 bases separating them. CDR3 size: 15 residues. CDR3 nucleotide sequence: TGTGCCAGCAGCTTACTACAGGGAGACACAGATACGCAGTATTTT. It is translated as CASSLLQGDTDTQYF.

V usage is TRBV19 and J usage is TRBJ1-5; 7 nucleotides align to TRBD1. Germline values: CDR1 LNHDA, CDR2 SQIVND (reference sequence). V was clipped by 5 bases and J by 4 bases; unmatched bases: 8. The CDR3 is 15 residues long. CDR3: CASSRSGGRNQPQHF. In DNA form, the CDR3 reads TGTGCCAGTAGTCGGTCAGGGGGTAGGAATCAGCCCCAGCATTTT.

The V gene is TRBV18, the J gene TRBJ2-7, with D maybe TRBD2 (5 bases). The CDR3 extends over 11 amino acids. V lost 6 bases and J lost 6, with 9 bases in between. The V gene's germline CDR1 is KGHSH and CDR2 LQKENI. The CDR3 loop is CASSLGVEQYF. For the CDR3, the DNA is TGTGCCAGCTCCCTCGGGGTCGAGCAGTACTTC.

V gene TRBV19 combines with J gene TRBJ1-1, with 7 nucleotides matching TRBD1. V was pared by 6 bases and J by 1 base, with 11 bases of the junction left unmatched. The V gene's germline CDR1 is LNHDA and CDR2 SQIVND (reference sequence). The CDR3 totals 16 residues. The CDR3 sequence: CASSTNTGAWNTEAFF. The DNA for the CDR3 is TGTGCCAGTAGCACAAATACAGGGGCTTGGAACACTGAAGCTTTCTTT.

This chain joins TRBV5-1 and TRBJ2-1; 7 bases agree with TRBD2. This CDR3 region has 17 residues. Germline trimming cut 1 base from V and 4 bases from J; bases unmatched to any gene: 11. CDR1 SGHRS and CDR2 YFSETQ come from the germline V gene. This CDR3 is CASSLTRGGGEYNEQFF. CDR3 sequence (DNA): TGCGCCAGCAGCTTGACGCGCGGCGGGGGAGAATACAATGAGCAGTTCTTC.

This clone appeared once. V is TRBV10-2 and J is TRBJ1-5; D not certain. The CDR3 length is 15 residues. Germline-derived CDR1 and CDR2 are WSHSY and SAAADI. V shed 7 bases and J shed 9 bases, with 22 bases lying between them. This CDR3 is CASTSGRESKRPQHF. CDR3 in DNA: TGCGCCAGCACCTCCGGTCGGGAATCTAAAAGGCCCCAGCATTTT.

This sequence joins TRBV19 and TRBJ1-6; tentative D call: TRBD1 (5 bases). Per germline, CDR1 LNHDA and CDR2 SQIVND (reference sequence). V lost 3 bases and J lost 5, with 14 bases in between. The CDR3 covers 16 residues. The CDR3 is CASSIQGVKNNSPLHF. The CDR3 DNA reads as TGTGCCAGTAGTATCCAGGGTGTTAAGAATAATTCACCCCTCCACTTT.

This clone was detected a few times. This rearrangement joins TRBV7-9 to TRBJ1-1, with D hard to call. The CDR3 loop spans 16 amino acids. V was trimmed by 4 bases and J by 0 bases, leaving 15 bases between them. Germline lookup yields CDR1 SEHNR and CDR2 FQNEAQ (reference sequence). The CDR3 region is CASSSLKGFMNTEAFF. CDR3 nucleotides: TGTGCCAGCAGCTCCCTAAAAGGCTTTATGAACACTGAAGCTTTCTTT.

The chain has TRBV6-2 or TRBV6-3 and TRBJ2-7, with 12 bases fitting TRBD2. Germline-derived CDR1 and CDR2 are MNHEY and SVGEGT. The V segment lost 4 bases and the J segment 3 bases; nucleotides outside the gene matches: 4. The CDR3 extends over 15 amino acids. As DNA, the CDR3 is TGTGCCAGCAGTTCCGGACTAGCGGGGTACTACGAGCAGTACTTC. Translation gives CASSSGLAGYYEQYF.